The TCR beta chain described here comes from a study of OX40 agonist ivuxolimab in advanced cancers. Study in general: Dosing consisted of intravenous ivuxolimab at 0.01 to 10 mg/kg every 2 weeks.

A word on this clone: The antigen remains unidentified.

Only in-frame clones appear in the TCRdb table, and some are missing; sequencing was by immunoSEQ multiplex PCR. The data hold over 60,000 clones, with roughly four fifths observed a single time. The CDR3 sequence is 15 residues long. Germline CDR1 is SGDLS and CDR2 is YYNGEE. The trim removed 2 bases at V and 6 bases at J, leaving 9 bases unmatched. Findings and limits, study-wide: Certain nonresponding patients likewise had low normalized T-cell clonal expansion. Both blood CD4+ and CD8+ T cells showed clonal growth by week 6 at 0.1 to 3.0 mg/kg.

This specimen consisted of CD4+ or CD8+ T cells sorted from blood, obtained in a trial of the OX40 agonist ivuxolimab. The TCR sequence derives from an adult with an advanced solid tumor such as melanoma, head and neck, liver or kidney cancer. This chain links TRBV9 with TRBJ2-3; 7 bases are a match to TRBD2. CDR3 nucleotide sequence: TGTGCCAGCAGCGTTCTAGCGGAGGGGCTGGATACGCAGTATTTT. Amino acid sequence: CASSVLAEGLDTQYF.